This T cell receptor beta chain was recorded in a study of blood T cell repertoires in COVID-19. The ends were cut back, 2 bases at V and 2 bases at J, with 11 bases in the middle. This CDR3 is 14 amino acids long. From germline, CDR1 is SGHRS and CDR2 YFSETQ. Recovered Cohort 3 donors showed two negative PCRs, clearance, or symptom resolution. Source study methods: Researchers report that nucleated cell counts were estimated from reference gene primer amplification. The protocol was immunoSEQ multiplex PCR, while the TCRdb copy is restricted to in-frame clones and leaves out a portion. The V and J calls and clone size are taken from that table; D and trimming were inferred from the DNA. The sample lists roughly 130,000 clones, about 80% seen once, with 9.2% in the top ten.

The rearrangement joins TRBV5-1 to TRBJ2-7; tentative D call: TRBD1 (7 bases). This receptor was obtained from a man aged 45-65 years who had recovered from COVID-19. Input material: PBMCs or T cells enriched from blood (not recorded which). CDR3 sequence: CASSFDREAYEQYF. The DNA for the CDR3 is TGCGCCAGCAGCTTTGACAGGGAGGCCTACGAGCAGTACTTC.